Shown below are 10 T cell receptor beta chains from a single sample sequenced in a study of vaccination and CD4 T cells after COVID-19. Treatment in this sample: roughly nine-day PBMC culture with coronavirus spike peptide pools or control peptides (ViraFEST assay). Sequence data for DNA of cultured CD4+ T cells were generated by the Oncomine TCR Beta short-read assay. Each CDR3 protein gets one entry after TCRdb re-called the PCR reads with MiXCR. This table holds around 13,000 distinct CDR3 sequences, approximately 74% found once. These receptors have no known antigen. This material consisted of CD4+ T cells from blood, cultured in vitro, taken after SARS-CoV-2 vaccination. The receptors were gathered from a human donor who received a COVID-19 vaccine.

The J gene is TRBJ2-2, the V gene TRBV20-1; D is unresolved. V was pared by 3 bases and J by 4 bases, with 9 bases between. The V gene's germline CDR1 is DFQATT and CDR2 SNEGSKA (reference sequence). The CDR3 runs 13 residues. The CDR3 DNA follows: TGCAGTGCTAGCTCCCGAATCACCGGGGAGCTGTTTTTT. This encodes CSASSRITGELFF.

This chain connects TRBV20-1 to TRBJ2-5; 8 bases map to TRBD1. There are 14 residues in the CDR3. Germline CDR1 reads DFQATT; CDR2 reads SNEGSKA (reference sequence). V lost 6 bases to trimming and J lost 7 bases; unmatched junction nucleotides: 13. CDR3 amino acids: CSAPRTGPRGTQYF. In DNA form, the CDR3 reads TGCAGTGCACCCCGGACAGGGCCACGGGGGACCCAGTACTTC.

The J gene is TRBJ1-2, the V gene TRBV30; D is unclear. This CDR3 is 13 amino acids long. Germline-derived CDR1 and CDR2 are GTSNPN and SVGIG (reference sequence). V was clipped by 3 bases and J by 4 bases, with 12 bases between them. The CDR3 DNA follows: TGTGCCTGGAGCGTAGGAGCTGGCTATGGCTACACCTTC. This gives the protein CAWSVGAGYGYTF.

Sample share makes this clonotype medium-sized. The chain carries TRBV5-4 and TRBJ2-5; D not certain. This CDR3 region has 14 residues. Trimming cost V 7 bases and J 6 bases, with 19 bases left between them. Germline CDR1 and CDR2: SGHNT and YYREEE (reference sequence). Here the CDR3 DNA reads TGTGCCAGCGATCCGGACCCGGATCGTCAGACCCAGTACTTC. Translating it yields CASDPDPDRQTQYF. Drawing the rest from reference TRBV5-4 and TRBJ2-5, the complete variable domain is ETGVTQSPTHLIKTRGQQVTLRCSSQSGHNTVSWYQQALGQGPQFIFQYYREEENGRGNFPPRFSGLQFPNYSSELNVNALELDDSALYLCASDPDPDRQTQYFGPGTRLLVL.

The chain has TRBV29-1 and TRBJ1-2, with 10 bases lining up with TRBD1. CDR1 SQVTM and CDR2 ANQGSEA come from the germline V gene. This CDR3 contains 13 residues. The V and J ends lost 3 bases and 7 bases, in that order; junction bases with no gene match: 5. CDR3 bases: TGCAGCGTTGACCGGGACAGGGGAGGTGGCTACACCTTC. Translated, it gives CSVDRDRGGGYTF.

In this sample, this clonotype turned up a few times. V is TRBV5-1 and J is TRBJ2-3, with 9 positions matching TRBD2. Germline CDR1 reads SGHRS; CDR2 reads YFSETQ. The CDR3 sequence is 16 residues long. V gave up 4 bases and J gave up 4 bases; unmatched junction bases: 10. CDR3 in amino acids: CASSPRRGGEADTQYF. DNA for the CDR3: TGCGCCAGCAGCCCGAGACGCGGGGGGGAGGCAGATACGCAGTATTTT. Full variable domain (rest looked up from reference TRBV5-1 and TRBJ2-3): KAGVTQTPRYLIKTRGQQVTLSCSPISGHRSVSWYQQTPGQGLQFLFEYFSETQRNKGNFPGRFSGRQFSNSRSEMNVSTLELGDSALYLCASSPRRGGEADTQYFGPGTRLTVL.

The genes are TRBV12-5 and TRBJ2-2; D not certain. This CDR3 region has 13 residues. Germline lookup yields CDR1 LGHNT and CDR2 FRNRAP. V shed 3 bases and J shed 5 bases, with 7 bases lying between them. The chain's CDR3 is CASGLLGTGELFF. CDR3 sequence (DNA): TGTGCTAGTGGTTTATTGGGAACCGGGGAGCTGTTTTTT.

V is TRBV12-3 or TRBV12-4 and J is TRBJ1-5; no definite D call. The CDR3 length is 15 residues. Between the trimmed V and J ends, which lost 5 bases and 0 bases, there was a span of 11 bases. CDR3 protein: CASSPSLSSNQPQHF. The CDR3 DNA follows: TGTGCCAGCAGTCCCTCGTTATCTAGCAATCAGCCCCAGCATTTT.

The chain recombines TRBV5-4 with TRBJ2-3; 9 positions agree with TRBD2. The CDR3 runs 16 residues. Germline CDR1 and CDR2: SGHNT and YYREEE (reference sequence). V lost 0 bases and J lost 3; bases outside the gene matches: 5. CDR3: CASSLELAGVTDTQYF. DNA of the CDR3: TGTGCCAGCAGCTTGGAGTTAGCGGGGGTTACAGATACGCAGTATTTT.

The chain uses TRBV2 and TRBJ2-5, with 12 bases fitting TRBD2. V shed 3 bases and J 3 bases; nucleotides not matched to a gene: 2. Germline V gene data show CDR1 as SNHLY and CDR2 as FYNNEI. CDR3 length equals 15 residues. CDR3 sequence: CASSEASGGEETQYF. The DNA for the CDR3 is TGTGCCAGCAGTGAGGCTAGCGGGGGGGAAGAGACCCAGTACTTC.